This T cell receptor (beta chain) derives from a study of blood T cell repertoires in COVID-19. Study-level information: From T cells, B-cell-depleted T cells, or PBMCs came the material, which was cDNA or gDNA.

Per the original methods: By means of reference gene primer amplification, nucleated cell counts were estimated. Sequencing used immunoSEQ multiplex PCR; TCRdb keeps in-frame clones, though not all of them. V, J and clone size are those of that table, while D and trimming were read from the DNA. The profile shows 310,000 or so clones, 70% to 90% of them singletons. CDR3 length: 14 residues. Trimming removed 5 bases from V and 0 bases from J, with 8 bases in between. Germline assignment: CDR1 SEHNR and CDR2 FQNEAQ (reference sequence). The TCR originated in a man younger than 35 who had recovered from COVID-19. The material sequenced was peripheral blood. The chain recombines TRBV7-9 with TRBJ1-3, with D uncertain. For the CDR3, the DNA is TGTGCCAGCAGCCGTAAAATCTCTGGAAACACCATATATTTT. This translates into CASSRKISGNTIYF.